The present TCR beta chain was sequenced within a study of T cell repertoires in cytomegalovirus infection. Across the study: Evidence of both CMV infection and a matching HLA type came from public TCR beta signatures. Study-wide points: HLA-C-restricted CMV clonotypes gave the most frequent clonotype in two of eight donors. CMV carriers with the relevant HLA were identified by cumulative public TCR beta family frequency.

This CDR3 contains 14 residues. The germline gives CDR1 LNHDA, CDR2 SQIVND (reference sequence). Losses at the gene ends were 4 bases for V and 10 bases for J; bases not matched to a gene: 6. In TCRdb, the reads were re-called with MiXCR into one record per CDR3 protein. Found here are roughly 140,000 distinct CDR3 sequences, 23% of them singletons; the top ten hold roughly 9.8%. The table lists this clonotype with a few counts. Its target is not known. The V and J genes are TRBV19 and TRBJ2-2; TRBD2 agrees at 10 bases. The sequence came from a human donor in good health (CMV status not recorded). Some clones in this sample may be carry-over from other donors' samples. The sequenced sample consisted of PBMCs. CDR3 DNA sequence: TGTGCCAGTAGTACCTTAGCGGGGGGTGAGGAGCTGTTTTTT. Its translation: CASSTLAGGEELFF.